The 13 T cell receptor beta chains below all came from one sample that was sequenced in a study of shared clonotypes between healthy human individuals. Profiling relied on immunoSEQ multiplex PCR, and the TCRdb table lists in-frame clones only, not all of them. Of some 740,000 clones listed, roughly 92% are singletons. Naive CD8 cells were CD45RO-negative, positively selected for CCR7, excluding terminally differentiated effector memory CD45RA+ cells. Sequenced input: naive CD8+ T cells sorted from blood. These receptors came from a man aged 30-40 years in good health.

This clone was recorded once. This rearrangement joins TRBV4-3 to TRBJ1-1, with D maybe TRBD1 (5 bases). Germline CDR1 is LGHNA and CDR2 is YSLEER. Trimming shortened V by 8 bases and J by 4 bases, and 14 bases separated the two germline ends. The CDR3 is 13 amino acids. The CDR3 sequence: CASSIREVTEAFF. For the CDR3, the DNA is TGCGCCAGCTCTATCAGGGAGGTCACTGAAGCTTTCTTT.

The chain employs TRBV2 and TRBJ2-3; 7 positions agree with TRBD1. Germline V gene sequence: CDR1 SNHLY, CDR2 FYNNEI. The CDR3 sequence is 13 residues long. After removal of 6 bases from V and 7 bases from J, the junction contained 7 bases not matched to a gene. The CDR3 protein is CASRQGPLHTQYF. The CDR3 DNA is TGTGCCAGCAGACAGGGGCCCCTGCATACGCAGTATTTT.

The genes are TRBV7-2 and TRBJ2-1; no clear D. Germline loops: CDR1 SGHTA, CDR2 FQGNSA. The V end lost 5 bases, the J end lost 2 bases, and 7 bases lay between the germline ends. This CDR3 region has 13 residues. CDR3 in DNA: TGTGCCAGCAGCGATCGGACCTACAATGAGCAGTTCTTC. This encodes CASSDRTYNEQFF.

This clone was picked up a small number of times. V usage is TRBV9 and J usage is TRBJ2-2, with unresolved D. The CDR3 extends over 13 amino acids. The V gene's germline CDR1 is SGDLS and CDR2 YYNGEE. V lost 5 bases and J lost 7, with 12 bases in between. The CDR3 coding sequence is TGTGCCAGCAGTGAAGGTGGGGTCGGGGAGCTGTTTTTT. Its translation: CASSEGGVGELFF.

To note about this clone: Other DNA sequences in the sample encode the same CDR3. V gene TRBV28 combines with J gene TRBJ1-5; 9 nucleotides line up with TRBD1. V gave up 3 bases and J gave up 5 bases; unmatched junction bases: 5. This CDR3 has 15 residues. The germline gives CDR1 MDHEN, CDR2 SYDVKM. The CDR3, as DNA: TGTGCCAGCAGTTTCCTCGGGACAGGGTATCAGCCCCAGCATTTT. It encodes CASSFLGTGYQPQHF.

This chain connects TRBV27 to TRBJ2-1; 13 positions agree with TRBD2. Looked up from germline, CDR1 is MNHEY and CDR2 is SMNVEV (reference sequence). Trimming at V came to 1 base and at J to 3 bases, leaving 6 bases not matched to a gene. The CDR3 length is 18 residues. The CDR3 bases are TGTGCCAGCAGTTTATTACTAGCGGGAGGGCCAAACTACAATGAGCAGTTCTTC. Residues: CASSLLLAGGPNYNEQFF.

As regards this clone: The sample has other DNA sequences that encode this CDR3 too. J is TRBJ2-7 and V is TRBV7-6, with TRBD2 as a possible D gene (7 bases). CDR1 is SGHVS and CDR2 is FNYEAQ in the germline V gene. Between the trimmed V and J ends, which lost 3 bases and 5 bases, there was a span of 14 bases. The CDR3 extends over 14 amino acids. The CDR3 bases are TGTGCCAGCAGCTTGGGGGGGCGGGTCCACGAGCAGTACTTC. Encoded protein: CASSLGGRVHEQYF.

V gene TRBV5-6 combines with J gene TRBJ2-1; D is tentatively TRBD1 or TRBD2 (5 bases each). The CDR3 spans 15 residues. Trimming took 2 bases from V and 5 from J, leaving 14 bases between them. Looked up from germline, CDR1 is SGHDT and CDR2 is YYEEEE. CDR3 sequence reads: CASSFKGTLHNEQFF. CDR3 DNA: TGTGCCAGCAGCTTTAAGGGGACGTTACACAATGAGCAGTTCTTC.

The chain couples TRBV7-9 to TRBJ2-7; 13 bases fit TRBD2. Germline V gene data show CDR1 as SEHNR and CDR2 as FQNEAQ (reference sequence). V lost 4 bases, J lost 12 bases, and 9 bases stayed unmatched. This CDR3 is built from 14 residues. The CDR3, as DNA: TGTGCCAGCAGCTCCGAAGGACTAGCGGGAGTTTGGTACTTC. Translating it yields CASSSEGLAGVWYF.

The table lists this clone with a few counts. The CDR3: CASGEHYGYTF. The DNA for the CDR3 is TGTGCTAGTGGGGAACACTATGGCTACACCTTC. This chain joins TRBV12-5 and TRBJ1-2; D not resolved. Trimming pared 6 bases from V and 3 bases from J, leaving 5 bases between. The CDR3 loop spans 11 amino acids. CDR1 is LGHNT, CDR2 FRNRAP, per germline.

This clone was recorded once. The rearrangement uses TRBV27 and TRBJ2-7; 8 bases agree with TRBD2. The CDR3 covers 13 residues. Looked up from germline, CDR1 is MNHEY and CDR2 is SMNVEV (reference sequence). The trim removed 8 bases at V and 0 bases at J, leaving 3 bases unmatched. The CDR3, as DNA: TGTGCCAGCCGGACTAGCTCCTCCTACGAGCAGTACTTC. This translates into CASRTSSSYEQYF.

A single count supports this clone. CDR3 nucleotides: TGTGCCAGCAGTGAAGCGAGGGGATACTCAAATTACGAGCAGTACTTC. Encoded protein: CASSEARGYSNYEQYF. The gene calls are TRBV6-1 and TRBJ2-7; D is possibly TRBD1 or TRBD2 (5 bases each). Germline CDR1 is MNHNS and CDR2 is SASEGT. The V end was cut by 0 bases, the J end by 4 bases, with 16 bases between. The CDR3 loop spans 16 amino acids.

The CDR3 DNA is TGTGCCAGCAGCTCCGGGGTCACTAACAATGAGCAGTTCTTC. Its translation is CASSSGVTNNEQFF. The chain recombines TRBV7-3 with TRBJ2-1; TRBD2 is a possible D gene (5 bases). From germline, CDR1 is SGHTA and CDR2 FQGTGA. The CDR3 runs to 14 residues. Trimming removed 4 bases from V and 5 bases from J, with 12 bases in between.